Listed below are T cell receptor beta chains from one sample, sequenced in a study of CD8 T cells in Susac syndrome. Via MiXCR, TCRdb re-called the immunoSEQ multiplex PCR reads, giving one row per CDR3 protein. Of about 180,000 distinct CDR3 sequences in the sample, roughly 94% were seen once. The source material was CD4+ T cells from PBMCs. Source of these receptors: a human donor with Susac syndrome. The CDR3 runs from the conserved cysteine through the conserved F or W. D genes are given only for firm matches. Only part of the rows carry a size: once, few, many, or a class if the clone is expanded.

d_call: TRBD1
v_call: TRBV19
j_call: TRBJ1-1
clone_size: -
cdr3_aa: CATTWGRGTEAFF
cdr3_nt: TGTGCCACGACGTGGGGCAGGGGGACTGAAGCTTTCTTT

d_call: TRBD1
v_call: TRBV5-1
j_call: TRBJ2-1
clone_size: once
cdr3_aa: CASSTWTGDNNEQFF
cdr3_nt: TGCGCCAGCAGCACGTGGACAGGGGACAACAATGAGCAGTTCTTC

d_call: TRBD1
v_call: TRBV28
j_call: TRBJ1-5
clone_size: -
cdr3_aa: CASSPITGGQPQHF
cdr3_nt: TGTGCCAGCAGCCCAATCACAGGGGGTCAGCCCCAGCATTTT

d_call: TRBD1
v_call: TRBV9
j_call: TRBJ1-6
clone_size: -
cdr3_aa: CASGWTGGRNSPLHF
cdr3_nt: TGTGCCAGCGGATGGACAGGGGGCAGGAATTCACCCCTCCACTTT

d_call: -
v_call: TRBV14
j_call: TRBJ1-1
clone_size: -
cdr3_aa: CASSQERLRNTEAFF
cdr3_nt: TGTGCCAGCAGCCAAGAACGCCTGAGGAACACTGAAGCTTTCTTT

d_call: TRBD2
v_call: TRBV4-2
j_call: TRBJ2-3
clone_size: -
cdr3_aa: CASSLPGVAGVSTDTQYF
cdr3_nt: TGTGCCAGCAGCCTCCCGGGAGTAGCGGGAGTGAGCACAGATACGCAGTATTTT

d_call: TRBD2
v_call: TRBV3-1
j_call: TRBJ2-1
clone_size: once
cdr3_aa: CASSLTRAGGPYNEQFF
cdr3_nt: TGTGCCAGCAGCCTCACCAGAGCGGGGGGGCCCTACAATGAGCAGTTCTTC

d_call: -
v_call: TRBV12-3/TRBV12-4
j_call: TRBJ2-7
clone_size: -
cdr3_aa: CASSRSSGTGPSEQYF
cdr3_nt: TGTGCCAGCAGCAGAAGCAGCGGGACAGGACCCTCCGAGCAGTACTTC

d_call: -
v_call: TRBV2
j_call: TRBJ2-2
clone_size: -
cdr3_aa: CASSSWVGELFF
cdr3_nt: TGTGCCAGCAGTTCATGGGTCGGGGAGCTGTTTTTT

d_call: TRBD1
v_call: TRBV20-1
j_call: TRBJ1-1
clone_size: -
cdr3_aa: CSARTGGRNTEAFF
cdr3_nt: TGCAGTGCTCGGACAGGGGGACGGAACACTGAAGCTTTCTTT

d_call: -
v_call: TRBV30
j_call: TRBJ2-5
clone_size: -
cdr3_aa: CAWNLQGWNPNRETQYF
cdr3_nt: TGTGCCTGGAACTTACAGGGTTGGAACCCCAACCGGGAGACCCAGTACTTC

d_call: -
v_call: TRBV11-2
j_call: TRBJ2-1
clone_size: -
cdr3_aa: CASSFRTPNNEQFF
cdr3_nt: TGTGCCAGCAGCTTCAGGACACCGAACAATGAGCAGTTCTTC

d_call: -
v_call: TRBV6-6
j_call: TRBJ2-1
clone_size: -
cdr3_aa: CASLRDNSFNEQFF
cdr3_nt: TGTGCCAGCCTCCGGGACAACTCGTTTAATGAGCAGTTCTTC

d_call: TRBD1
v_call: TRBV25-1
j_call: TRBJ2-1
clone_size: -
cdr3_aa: CATKTGGTYNEQFF
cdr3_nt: TGTGCCACGAAGACAGGGGGTACCTACAATGAGCAGTTCTTC

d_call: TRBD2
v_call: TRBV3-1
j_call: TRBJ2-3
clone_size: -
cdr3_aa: CASSQGLAGVLATQYF
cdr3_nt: TGTGCCAGCAGCCAAGGACTAGCGGGGGTGCTCGCTACGCAGTATTTT

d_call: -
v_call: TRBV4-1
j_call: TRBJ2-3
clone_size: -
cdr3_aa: CASSRTGTGSTDTQYF
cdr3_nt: TGCGCCAGCAGCCGGACCGGGACCGGGAGCACAGATACGCAGTATTTT

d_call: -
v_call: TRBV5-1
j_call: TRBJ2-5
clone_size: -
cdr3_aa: CASSSLGVRMETQYF
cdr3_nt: TGCGCCAGCAGCAGTCTCGGAGTGAGGATGGAGACCCAGTACTTC

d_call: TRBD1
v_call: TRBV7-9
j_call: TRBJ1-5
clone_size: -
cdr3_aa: CASSPTGDNDQPQHF
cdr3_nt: TGTGCCAGCAGCCCAACAGGGGATAATGATCAGCCCCAGCATTTT

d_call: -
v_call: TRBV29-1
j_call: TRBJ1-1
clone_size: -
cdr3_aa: CSVCVGMDTEAFF
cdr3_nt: TGCAGCGTGTGTGTTGGGATGGACACTGAAGCTTTCTTT

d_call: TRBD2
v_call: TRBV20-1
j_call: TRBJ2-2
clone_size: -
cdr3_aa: CSASSSGGADGELFF
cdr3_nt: TGCAGTGCTAGTTCCAGCGGGGGGGCGGACGGGGAGCTGTTTTTT

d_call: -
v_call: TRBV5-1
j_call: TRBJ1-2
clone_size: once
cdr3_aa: CASSINNYGYTF
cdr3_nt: TGCGCCAGCAGCATAAACAACTATGGCTACACCTTC

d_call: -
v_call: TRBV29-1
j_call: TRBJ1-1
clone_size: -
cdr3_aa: CSVERGRAFF
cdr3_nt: TGCAGCGTTGAAAGAGGGAGGGCTTTCTTT

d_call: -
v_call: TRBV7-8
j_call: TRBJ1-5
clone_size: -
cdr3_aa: CASSSGRTGQPQHF
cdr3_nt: TGTGCCAGCAGCTCGGGACGCACGGGACAGCCCCAGCATTTT

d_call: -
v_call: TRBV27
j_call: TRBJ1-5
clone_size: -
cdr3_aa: CASSWGGSNQPQHF
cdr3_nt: TGTGCCAGCAGTTGGGGGGGAAGCAATCAGCCCCAGCATTTT

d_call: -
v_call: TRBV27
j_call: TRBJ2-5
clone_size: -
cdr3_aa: CASRTLDIETQYF
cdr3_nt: TGTGCCAGCAGAACCCTGGATATAGAGACCCAGTACTTC

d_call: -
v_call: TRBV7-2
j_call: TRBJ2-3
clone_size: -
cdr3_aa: CASSLADIRTDTQYF
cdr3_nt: TGTGCCAGCAGCTTAGCGGACATCCGCACAGATACGCAGTATTTT

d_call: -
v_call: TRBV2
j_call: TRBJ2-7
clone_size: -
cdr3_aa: CASSESPSYEQYF
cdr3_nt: TGTGCCAGCAGTGAGAGCCCCTCATACGAGCAGTACTTC

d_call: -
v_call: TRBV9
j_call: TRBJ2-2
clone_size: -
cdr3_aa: CASSATGELFF
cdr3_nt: TGTGCCAGCAGCGCCACCGGGGAGCTGTTTTTT

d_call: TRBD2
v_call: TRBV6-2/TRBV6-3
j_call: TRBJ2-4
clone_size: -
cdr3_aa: CASSSSGGGKNIQYF
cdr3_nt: TGTGCCAGCAGTTCGTCGGGAGGTGGCAAAAACATTCAGTACTTC

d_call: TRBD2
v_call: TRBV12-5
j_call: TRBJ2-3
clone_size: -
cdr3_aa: CASGSLIFGTSGTDTQYF
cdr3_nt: TGTGCTAGTGGTTCGCTCATTTTCGGGACTAGCGGCACAGATACGCAGTATTTT

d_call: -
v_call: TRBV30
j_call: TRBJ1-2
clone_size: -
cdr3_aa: CAWRDNDYGYTF
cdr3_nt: TGTGCCTGGAGGGACAATGACTATGGCTACACCTTC

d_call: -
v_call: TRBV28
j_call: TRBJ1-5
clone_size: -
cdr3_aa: CASSWDGYVMPQHF
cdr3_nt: TGTGCCAGCAGTTGGGACGGCTACGTGATGCCCCAGCATTTT

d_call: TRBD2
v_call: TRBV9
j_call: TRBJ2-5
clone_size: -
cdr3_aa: CASSVGSGGREETQYF
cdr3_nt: TGTGCCAGCAGCGTAGGAAGCGGGGGACGAGAGGAGACCCAGTACTTC

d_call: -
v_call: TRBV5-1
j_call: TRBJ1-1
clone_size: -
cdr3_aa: CASSTDGTSEAFF
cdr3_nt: TGCGCCAGCAGCACCGACGGGACATCTGAAGCTTTCTTT

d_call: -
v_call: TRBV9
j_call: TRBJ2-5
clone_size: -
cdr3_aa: CASSVVGNEETQYF
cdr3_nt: TGTGCCAGCAGCGTAGTGGGAAATGAAGAGACCCAGTACTTC

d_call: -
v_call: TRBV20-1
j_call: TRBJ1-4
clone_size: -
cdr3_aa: CSARLTRHEPREKLFF
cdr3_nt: TGCAGTGCTAGATTAACCCGACACGAACCGAGGGAAAAACTGTTTTTT

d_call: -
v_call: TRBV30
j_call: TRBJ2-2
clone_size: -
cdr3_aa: CAWSVRGRTGELFF
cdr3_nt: TGTGCCTGGAGTGTACGAGGGAGAACCGGGGAGCTGTTTTTT

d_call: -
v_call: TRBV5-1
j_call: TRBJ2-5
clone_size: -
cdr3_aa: CASRGGLQETQYF
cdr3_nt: TGCGCCAGCAGGGGGGGCCTACAAGAGACCCAGTACTTC

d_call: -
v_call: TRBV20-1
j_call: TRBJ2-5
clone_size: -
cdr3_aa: CSASHRQGRETQYF
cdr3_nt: TGCAGTGCCTCCCATCGGCAGGGAAGAGAGACCCAGTACTTC

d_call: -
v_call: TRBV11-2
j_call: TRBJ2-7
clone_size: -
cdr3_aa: CASSQPGGRRYEQYF
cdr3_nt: TGTGCCAGCAGCCAACCGGGTGGGAGAAGGTACGAGCAGTACTTC

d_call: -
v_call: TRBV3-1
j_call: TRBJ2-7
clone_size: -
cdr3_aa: CASSYAEGVYEQYF
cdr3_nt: TGTGCCAGCAGCTACGCGGAGGGTGTCTACGAGCAGTACTTC

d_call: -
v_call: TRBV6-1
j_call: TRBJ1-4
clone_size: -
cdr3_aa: CASRKQGTNEKLFF
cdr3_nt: TGTGCCAGCAGGAAACAGGGAACTAATGAAAAACTGTTTTTT

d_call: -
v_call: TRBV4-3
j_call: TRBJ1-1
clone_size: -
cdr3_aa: CASSQEARWGTEAFF
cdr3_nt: TGCGCCAGCAGCCAAGAGGCGAGATGGGGCACTGAAGCTTTCTTT

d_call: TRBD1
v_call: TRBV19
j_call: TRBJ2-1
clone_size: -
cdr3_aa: CASSLRDRVNNEQFF
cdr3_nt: TGTGCCAGTAGTCTCCGGGACAGGGTGAACAATGAGCAGTTCTTC

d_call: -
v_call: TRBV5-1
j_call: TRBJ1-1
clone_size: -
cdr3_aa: CASSSTRRTEAFF
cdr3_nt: TGCGCCAGCAGCTCCACGAGGAGGACTGAAGCTTTCTTT

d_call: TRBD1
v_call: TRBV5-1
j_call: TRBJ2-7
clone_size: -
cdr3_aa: CASSSGTGPEQYF
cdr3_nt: TGCGCCAGCAGCTCCGGGACAGGCCCCGAGCAGTACTTC

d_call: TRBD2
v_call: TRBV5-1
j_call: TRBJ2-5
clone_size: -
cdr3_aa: CASSFEGGWQTQYF
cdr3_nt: TGCGCCAGCAGCTTCGAGGGAGGGTGGCAGACCCAGTACTTC

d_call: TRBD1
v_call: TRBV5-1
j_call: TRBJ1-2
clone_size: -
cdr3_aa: CASSLAEQGNYGYTF
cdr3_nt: TGCGCCAGCAGCTTGGCCGAACAGGGGAACTATGGCTACACCTTC

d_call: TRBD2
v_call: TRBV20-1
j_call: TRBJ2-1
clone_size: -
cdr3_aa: CSASRSGGNNEQFF
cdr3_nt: TGCAGTGCTAGTAGGAGCGGGGGGAACAATGAGCAGTTCTTC

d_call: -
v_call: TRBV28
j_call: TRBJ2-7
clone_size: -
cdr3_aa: CASSLGPGGSSYEQYF
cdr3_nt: TGTGCCAGCAGTTTAGGCCCCGGGGGCAGCTCCTACGAGCAGTACTTC

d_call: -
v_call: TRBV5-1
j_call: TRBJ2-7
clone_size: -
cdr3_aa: CASSLDYYEQYF
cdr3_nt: TGCGCCAGCAGCTTGGACTACTACGAGCAGTACTTC

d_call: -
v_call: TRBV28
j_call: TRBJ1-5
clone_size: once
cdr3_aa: CASSQRNQPQHF
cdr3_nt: TGTGCCAGCAGCCAGAGGAATCAGCCCCAGCATTTT

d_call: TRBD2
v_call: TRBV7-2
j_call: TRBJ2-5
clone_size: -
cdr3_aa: CASSLSAGGQETQYF
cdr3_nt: TGTGCCAGCAGCTTATCGGCGGGGGGGCAGGAGACCCAGTACTTC

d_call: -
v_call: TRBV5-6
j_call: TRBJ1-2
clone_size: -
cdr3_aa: CASSPLWGPNYGYTF
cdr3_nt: TGTGCCAGCAGCCCCCTTTGGGGACCTAACTATGGCTACACCTTC

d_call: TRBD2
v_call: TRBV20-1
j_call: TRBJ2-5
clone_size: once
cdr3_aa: CSARAVSLAGTQETQYF
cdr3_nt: TGCAGTGCTAGAGCAGTTAGTCTAGCGGGGACTCAAGAGACCCAGTACTTC

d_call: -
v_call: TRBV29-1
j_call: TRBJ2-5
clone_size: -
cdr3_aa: CSVVRYSGSRTQYF
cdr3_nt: TGCAGCGTTGTAAGGTATTCAGGCTCCAGGACCCAGTACTTC